This TCR beta chain was recorded in a study of blood T cell repertoires in COVID-19. Turning to the study itself: Samples taken during acute and convalescent COVID-19 were collected in the United States, Italy and Spain.

Per the study methods: Counts of nucleated cells, estimated from reference gene primer amplification, were obtained. This table comes from immunoSEQ multiplex PCR, and its TCRdb copy is limited to in-frame clones, with some not included. The V and J calls and clone size come from that table; D and trimming were worked out from the DNA. The sample carries over 90,000 clones, about 86% recorded once. The sequence was collected from a woman aged 60-75 years in a cohort sampled during active or convalescent COVID-19. Sequences were obtained from peripheral blood.

CDR3 protein: CASSPSKGQGDPDTQYF. In DNA, the CDR3 is TGTGCCAGCAGCCCATCTAAGGGACAGGGAGACCCAGATACGCAGTATTTT. This chain links TRBV3-1 (or the pseudogene TRBV3-2) with TRBJ2-3, with 9 bases identical to TRBD1. This CDR3 region has 17 residues. V dropped 4 bases and J dropped 4; count of bases not matched to a gene: 12. Germline V gene sequence: CDR1 LGHDT, CDR2 YNNKEL (reference sequence).